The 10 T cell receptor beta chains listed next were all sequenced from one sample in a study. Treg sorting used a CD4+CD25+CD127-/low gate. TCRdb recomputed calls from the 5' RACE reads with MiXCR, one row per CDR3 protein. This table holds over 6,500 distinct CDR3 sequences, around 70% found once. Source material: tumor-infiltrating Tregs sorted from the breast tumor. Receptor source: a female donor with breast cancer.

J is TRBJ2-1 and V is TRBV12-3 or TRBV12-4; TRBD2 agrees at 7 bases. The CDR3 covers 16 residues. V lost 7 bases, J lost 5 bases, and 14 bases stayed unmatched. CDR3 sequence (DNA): TGTGCCAGCACCAACTCCGGGGCGCGGGGGAACAATGAGCAGTTCTTC. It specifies CASTNSGARGNNEQFF.

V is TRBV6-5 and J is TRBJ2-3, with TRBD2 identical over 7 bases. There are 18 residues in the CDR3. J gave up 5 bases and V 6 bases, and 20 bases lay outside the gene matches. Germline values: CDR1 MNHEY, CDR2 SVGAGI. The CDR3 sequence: CASSRESVAGVRVDTQYF. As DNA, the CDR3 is TGTGCCAGCAGCCGGGAAAGCGTAGCGGGTGTGCGGGTAGATACGCAGTATTTT.

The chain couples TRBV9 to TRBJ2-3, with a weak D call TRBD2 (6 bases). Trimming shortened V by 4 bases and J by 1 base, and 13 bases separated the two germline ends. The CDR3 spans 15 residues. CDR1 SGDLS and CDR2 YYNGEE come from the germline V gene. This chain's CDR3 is CASSIGWGGTDTQYF. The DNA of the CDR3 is TGTGCCAGCAGCATCGGATGGGGGGGCACAGATACGCAGTATTTT.

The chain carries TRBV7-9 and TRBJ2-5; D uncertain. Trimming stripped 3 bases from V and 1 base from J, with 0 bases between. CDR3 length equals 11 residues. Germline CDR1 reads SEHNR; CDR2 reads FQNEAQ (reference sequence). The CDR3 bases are TGTGCCAGCAGCTTCCAAGAGACCCAGTACTTC. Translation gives CASSFQETQYF.

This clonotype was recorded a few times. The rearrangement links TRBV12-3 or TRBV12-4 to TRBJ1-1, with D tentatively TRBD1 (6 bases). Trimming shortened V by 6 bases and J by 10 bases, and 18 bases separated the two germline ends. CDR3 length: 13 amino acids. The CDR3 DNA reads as TGTGCCAGCAGGCCCCCACCCTGGGGGCCAGCTTTCTTT. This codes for CASRPPPWGPAFF.

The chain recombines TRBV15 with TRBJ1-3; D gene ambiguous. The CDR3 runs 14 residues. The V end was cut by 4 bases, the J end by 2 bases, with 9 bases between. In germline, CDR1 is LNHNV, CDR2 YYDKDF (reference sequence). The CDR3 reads CATSNGRAGNTIYF. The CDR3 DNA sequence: TGTGCCACCAGCAACGGTCGCGCTGGAAACACCATATATTTT.

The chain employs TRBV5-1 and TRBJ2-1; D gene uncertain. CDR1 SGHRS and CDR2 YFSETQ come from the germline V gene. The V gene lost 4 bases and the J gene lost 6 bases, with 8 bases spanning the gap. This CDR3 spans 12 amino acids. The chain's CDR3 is CASSMHLNEQFF. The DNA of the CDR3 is TGCGCCAGCAGCATGCATCTCAATGAGCAGTTCTTC.

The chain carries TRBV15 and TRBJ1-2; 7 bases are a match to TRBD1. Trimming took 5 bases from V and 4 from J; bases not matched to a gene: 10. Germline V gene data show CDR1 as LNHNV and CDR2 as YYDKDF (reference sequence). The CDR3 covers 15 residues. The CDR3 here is CATSLENSGGYGYTF. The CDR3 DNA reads TGTGCCACCAGCCTAGAGAACTCAGGGGGCTATGGCTACACCTTC.

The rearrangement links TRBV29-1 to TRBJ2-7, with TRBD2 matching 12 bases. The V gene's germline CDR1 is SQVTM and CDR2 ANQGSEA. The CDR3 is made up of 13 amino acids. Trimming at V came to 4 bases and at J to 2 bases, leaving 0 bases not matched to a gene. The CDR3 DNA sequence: TGCAGCGTTGCTAGCGGGAGGGCCTACGAGCAGTACTTC. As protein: CSVASGRAYEQYF.

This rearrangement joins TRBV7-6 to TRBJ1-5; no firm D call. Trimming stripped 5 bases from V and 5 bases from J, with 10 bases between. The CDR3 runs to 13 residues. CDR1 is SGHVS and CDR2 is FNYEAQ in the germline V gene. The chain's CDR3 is CASSPQKDQPQHF. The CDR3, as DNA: TGTGCCAGCAGCCCCCAGAAGGATCAGCCCCAGCATTTT.